The T cell receptor beta chain described here comes from a study of T cell changes during pregnancy in multiple sclerosis. Method: immunoSEQ multiplex PCR; TCRdb's copy keeps in-frame clones and lacks some. There are roughly 110,000 clones in the sample; about 90% occur only once, and approximately 1.4% lies in the top ten. CDR3 length: 15 residues. Looked up from germline, CDR1 is SGHRS and CDR2 is YFSETQ. The V segment lost 3 bases and the J segment 5 bases; nucleotides outside the gene matches: 8. The chain links TRBV5-1 to TRBJ1-1; 9 bases line up with TRBD1. The specimen comprised peripheral blood, sampled in the third trimester of pregnancy. This clonotype was sampled from a female donor with multiple sclerosis, enrolled in a pregnancy study. The CDR3 DNA reads as TGCGCCAGCAGCTGGGCGGGACAGGGAGAGACTGAAGCTTTCTTT. Its protein product is CASSWAGQGETEAFF. Complete variable domain (other parts from reference TRBV5-1 and TRBJ1-1): KAGVTQTPRYLIKTRGQQVTLSCSPISGHRSVSWYQQTPGQGLQFLFEYFSETQRNKGNFPGRFSGRQFSNSRSEMNVSTLELGDSALYLCASSWAGQGETEAFFGQGTRLTVV.